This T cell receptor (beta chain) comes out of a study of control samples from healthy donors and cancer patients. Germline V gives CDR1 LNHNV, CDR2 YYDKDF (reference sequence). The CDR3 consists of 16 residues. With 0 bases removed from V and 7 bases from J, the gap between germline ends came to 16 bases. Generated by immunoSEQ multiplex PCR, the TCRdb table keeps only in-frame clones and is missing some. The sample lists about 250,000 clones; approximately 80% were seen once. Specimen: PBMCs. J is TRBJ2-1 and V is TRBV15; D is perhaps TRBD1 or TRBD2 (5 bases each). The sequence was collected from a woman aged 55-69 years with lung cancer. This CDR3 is CATSRDTPFGANEQFF. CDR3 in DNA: TGTGCCACCAGCAGAGATACCCCGTTCGGGGCAAATGAGCAGTTCTTC. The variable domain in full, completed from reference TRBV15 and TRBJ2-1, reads DAMVIQNPRYQVTQFGKPVTLSCSQTLNHNVMYWYQQKSSQAPKLLFHYYDKDFNNEADTPDNFQSRRPNTSFCFLDIRSPGLGDTAMYLCATSRDTPFGANEQFFGPGTRLTVL.